The clone carrying this TCR beta chain is a singleton in its sample. One end of the junction does not line up with germline, which may come from a read error. The CDR3 is 14 residues long. CDR1 is SGHNT, CDR2 YYREEE, per germline (reference sequence). This entry is derived from a study of tumor-infiltrating lymphocytes in oesophageal squamous cell carcinoma. TCRdb independently ran MiXCR on the PCR reads; one entry per CDR3 protein. The sample yields approximately 13,000 distinct CDR3 sequences, approximately 50% seen once. The source material was esophageal tumor tissue. This receptor was obtained from a male donor with esophageal squamous cell carcinoma. The chain uses TRBV5-4 and TRBJ2-1; D ambiguous. CDR3 amino acids: CASSLALIEAEQFF. CDR3 sequence (DNA): TGCGCCAGCAGCTTGGCGCTGATCGAGGCTGAGCAGTTCTTC.